This TCR beta chain was identified in a study of T-cell reconstitution after alpha-beta-depleted transplantation in children. CDR1 SEHNR and CDR2 FQNEAQ come from the germline V gene (reference sequence). Trimming left V 5 bases short and J 0 bases short, with 14 bases between. The CDR3 has 16 amino acids. This clonotype was seen a few times. Its specificity is not known. Unique molecular identifiers were used in preparing the TCRbeta library. Using its own MiXCR run on the PCR reads, TCRdb lists one record per CDR3 protein. The data show approximately 1,000,000 distinct CDR3 sequences, roughly 31% seen once. Study conclusions and caveats: From newly produced T cells came most of the T-cell counts and diversity one year after transplant.

The sample here was PBMCs, mostly from graft donor cells, taken 360 days after TCRalphabeta/CD19-depleted stem cell transplant. J is TRBJ1-5 and V is TRBV7-9; D remains ambiguous. The sequence derives from a boy under three years old who had a stem cell transplant for SCID, so the T cells may come from the graft donor. CDR3 amino acids: CASSKGRLDSNQPQHF. DNA of the CDR3: TGTGCCAGCAGCAAAGGACGGTTAGATAGCAATCAGCCCCAGCATTTT.